A single sample gave rise to the 15 T cell receptor beta chains below, sequenced in a study of cytomegalovirus exposure and HLA in healthy donors. In the PCR, 60 Vbeta and 13 Jbeta primers were used. The table came from immunoSEQ multiplex PCR; TCRdb's copy has only in-frame clones and leaves some out. The sample includes roughly 240,000 clones, approximately 84% of them seen just once. The specimen sequenced was PBMCs. The source is a girl aged 2 to 9 in good health and CMV-seronegative.

In regard to this clone: Its ends do not fully match the called genes, so a read error is possible. This sequence joins TRBV7-9 and TRBJ1-6; 8 bases fit TRBD1. The germline V gene has CDR1 SEHNR and CDR2 FQNEAQ (reference sequence). There are 10 residues in the CDR3. CDR3: CASSSRTGSF. DNA for the CDR3: TGTGCCAGCAGCTCCCGGACAGGGAGCTTT.

The CDR3 bases are TGTGCCAGCAGCCTCCGGGGGTTGTACACTGAAGCTTTCTTT. The encoded protein is CASSLRGLYTEAFF. The chain uses TRBV13 and TRBJ1-1; D is perhaps TRBD1 (5 bases). Between the trimmed V and J ends, which lost 5 bases and 3 bases, there was a span of 13 bases. Per the germline V gene, CDR1 is PRHDT and CDR2 is FYEKMQ (reference sequence). The CDR3 sequence is 14 residues long.

The rearrangement links TRBV2 to TRBJ2-3; 14 nucleotides match TRBD2. With 6 bases clipped from V and 6 bases from J, the junction kept 8 bases outside the gene matches. Looked up from germline, CDR1 is SNHLY and CDR2 is FYNNEI. This CDR3 is built from 16 residues. CDR3: CASSRLAGGLGDTQYF. CDR3 sequence (DNA): TGTGCCAGCAGCCGACTAGCGGGGGGGCTCGGGGATACGCAGTATTTT.

The chain uses TRBV7-6 and TRBJ2-3; D gene unclear. The CDR3 is made up of 13 amino acids. The germline gives CDR1 SGHVS, CDR2 FNYEAQ. Deletions cut 5 bases from V and 2 bases from J, with 8 bases between. The CDR3 loop is CASSHSFTDTQYF. The CDR3 bases are TGTGCCAGCAGCCACAGCTTCACAGATACGCAGTATTTT.

The chain couples TRBV10-1 to TRBJ1-1; the match to TRBD1 covers 7 bases. CDR1 is WNHNN and CDR2 is SYGVQD in the germline V gene (reference sequence). The CDR3 totals 13 residues. The ends lost 6 bases at V and 1 base at J; junction bases unmatched: 2. As DNA, the CDR3 is TGCGCCAGCAGGGGACAGCCGAACACTGAAGCTTTCTTT. Translation gives CASRGQPNTEAFF.

The chain combines TRBV9 with TRBJ1-2; no reliable D call. CDR1 and CDR2 (germline): SGDLS, YYNGEE. The V end lost 4 bases, the J end lost 5 bases, and 15 bases lay between the germline ends. The CDR3 has 14 amino acids. CDR3 bases: TGTGCCAGCAGCCCCCTGCCCCTGGAGTATGGCTACACCTTC. It codes for CASSPLPLEYGYTF.

J is TRBJ1-5 and V is TRBV6-4, with D perhaps TRBD1 (5 bases). The V and J ends lost 4 bases and 8 bases respectively, with 12 bases between them. CDR3 length: 13 residues. Germline V gene lookup returns CDR1 MRHNA and CDR2 SNTAGT. The DNA for the CDR3 is TGTGCCAGCAGTGTAGGGGAATTGGAGCCCCAGCATTTT. Protein: CASSVGELEPQHF.

V is TRBV6-1 and J is TRBJ1-5; unclear D gene. The germline V gene has CDR1 MNHNS and CDR2 SASEGT. CDR3 size: 13 residues. Trimming pared 7 bases from V and 3 bases from J, leaving 10 bases between. CDR3 residues: CASKEAVNQPQHF. The CDR3, as DNA: TGTGCCAGCAAGGAGGCAGTCAATCAGCCCCAGCATTTT.

V gene TRBV25-1 combines with J gene TRBJ1-1; no clear D gene. Trimming took off 7 bases at V and 3 bases at J, with 9 bases between the two ends. This CDR3 has 12 residues. The germline gives CDR1 MGHDK, CDR2 SYGVNS. The CDR3 DNA is TGTGCCAGCACCTTGTCGGACACTGAAGCTTTCTTT. As protein: CASTLSDTEAFF.

The rearrangement joins TRBV6-5 to TRBJ2-7; 7 bases fit TRBD2. Germline V CDR1 and CDR2: MNHEY, SVGAGI. The CDR3 loop spans 13 amino acids. Losses at the gene ends were 5 bases for V and 3 bases for J; bases not matched to a gene: 4. CDR3 sequence (DNA): TGTGCCAGCAGTGCGGGAGCCCACTACGAGCAGTACTTC. Residues: CASSAGAHYEQYF.

This clone was observed a few times. The chain carries TRBV7-9 and TRBJ1-1; the D gene is possibly TRBD1 (6 bases). CDR3 size: 16 residues. The V end was cut by 0 bases, the J end by 3 bases, with 14 bases between. Germline CDR1 is SEHNR and CDR2 is FQNEAQ (reference sequence). Written as DNA, the CDR3 is TGTGCCAGCAGCTTAGCCTTCAAACAGGGTGACACTGAAGCTTTCTTT. This sequence encodes CASSLAFKQGDTEAFF.

The rearrangement joins TRBV30 to TRBJ2-7, with unresolved D. Deletions cut 7 bases from V and 2 bases from J, with 15 bases between. The CDR3 contains 13 residues. The V gene's germline CDR1 is GTSNPN and CDR2 SVGIG (reference sequence). The CDR3 is CASRLMGPYEQYF. As DNA, the CDR3 is TGTGCCTCCCGGTTAATGGGCCCCTACGAGCAGTACTTC.

The chain links TRBV7-2 to TRBJ2-7; TRBD2 aligns across 11 bases. The CDR3 runs 17 residues. Germline V CDR1 and CDR2: SGHTA, FQGNSA. V dropped 6 bases and J dropped 0; count of bases not matched to a gene: 10. The CDR3 DNA reads TGTGCCAGCAGTTTAAACCTACTAGCGGGGGTCTCCTACGAGCAGTACTTC. Amino acid sequence: CASSLNLLAGVSYEQYF.

The chain uses TRBV7-3 and TRBJ2-3; 9 bases agree with TRBD2. The CDR3 contains 16 residues. CDR1 is SGHTA and CDR2 is FQGTGA in the germline V gene. Trimming removed 3 bases from V and 0 bases from J; junction bases left unmatched: 4. Written as DNA, the CDR3 is TGTGCCAGCAGCTTCCCGACTAGCGGTAGCACAGATACGCAGTATTTT. It codes for CASSFPTSGSTDTQYF.

This chain joins TRBV7-9 and TRBJ1-3; D remains ambiguous. Deletions cut 1 base from V and 1 base from J, with 5 bases between. This CDR3 has 14 residues. The germline V gene encodes CDR1 SEHNR and CDR2 FQNEAQ (reference sequence). CDR3 residues: CASSLERSGNTIYF. In DNA, the CDR3 is TGTGCCAGCAGCTTAGAACGGTCTGGAAACACCATATATTTT.